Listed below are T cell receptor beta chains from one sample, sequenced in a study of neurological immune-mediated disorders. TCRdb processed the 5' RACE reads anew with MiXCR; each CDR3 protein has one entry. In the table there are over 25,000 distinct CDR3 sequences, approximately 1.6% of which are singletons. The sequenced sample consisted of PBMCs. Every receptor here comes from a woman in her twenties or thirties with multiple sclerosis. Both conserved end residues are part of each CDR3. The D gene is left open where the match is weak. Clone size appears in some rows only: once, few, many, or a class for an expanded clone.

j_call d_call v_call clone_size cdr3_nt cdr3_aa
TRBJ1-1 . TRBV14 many TGTGCCAGCAGCCAAGATTCCGGGGTTATCTACACTGAAGCTTTCTTT CASSQDSGVIYTEAFF
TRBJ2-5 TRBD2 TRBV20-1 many TGCAGTGCTACCCGGGGGGGCGGAGAGACCCAGTACTTC CSATRGGGETQYF
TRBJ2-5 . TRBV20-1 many TGCAGTGCTAGAGATCTCTGGACAGCGCAAGAGACCCAGTACTTC CSARDLWTAQETQYF
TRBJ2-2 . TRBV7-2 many TGTGCCAGCAGCTCCGGGGGGACATCGAACACCGGGGAGCTGTTTTTT CASSSGGTSNTGELFF
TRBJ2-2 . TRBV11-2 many TGTGCCAGCAGCTCGACAGGTGTCGGGGAGCTGTTTTTT CASSSTGVGELFF
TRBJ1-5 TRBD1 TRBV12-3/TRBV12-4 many TGTGCCAGCAGTTTCGGGGGACAGGGGACCCAGCCCCAGCATTTT CASSFGGQGTQPQHF
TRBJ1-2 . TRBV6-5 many TGTGCCAGCAGTCCTCAGGTTAACTATGGCTACACCTTC CASSPQVNYGYTF
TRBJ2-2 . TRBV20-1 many TGCAGTGCAGGCCAGGAACGCGCGAACACCGGGGAGCTGTTTTTT CSAGQERANTGELFF
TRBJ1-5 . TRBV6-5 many TGTGCCAGCCGCGGGGGAAGAAGTCAGCCCCAGCATTTT CASRGGRSQPQHF
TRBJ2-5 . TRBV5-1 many TGCGCCAGCAGCTTGGCGGTACAAGAGACCCAGTACTTC CASSLAVQETQYF
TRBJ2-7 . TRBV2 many TGTGCCAGCAGTGGCGGGACACCATACGAGCAGTACTTC CASSGGTPYEQYF
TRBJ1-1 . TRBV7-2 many TGTGCCAGCAGCTTAACAGGTCGGGTCGATGAAGCTTTCTTT CASSLTGRVDEAFF
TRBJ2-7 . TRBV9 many TGTGCCAGCAGCGTAGGTCTTGCTGGGACCCACGAGCAGTACTTC CASSVGLAGTHEQYF
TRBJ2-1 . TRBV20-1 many TGCAGTGCTACCCGCAATGAGCAGTTCTTC CSATRNEQFF
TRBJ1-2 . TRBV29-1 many TGCAGCGTTGAAGATTCTCAGGGCTTTAGGGGCTACACCTTC CSVEDSQGFRGYTF
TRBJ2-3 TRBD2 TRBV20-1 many TGCAGTGCTACCGCCCGGCTAGCGGGGAAAGATACGCAGTATTTT CSATARLAGKDTQYF
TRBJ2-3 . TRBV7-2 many TGTGCCAGCAGTCGGGGGGCTTCGAGCACAGATACGCAGTATTTT CASSRGASSTDTQYF
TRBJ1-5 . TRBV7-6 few TGTGCCAGCAGCTTAGCGGGCCCTGGGCAGCCCCAGCATTTT CASSLAGPGQPQHF
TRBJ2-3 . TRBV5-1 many TGCGCCAGCAGCAATGGCGATACGCAGTATTTT CASSNGDTQYF
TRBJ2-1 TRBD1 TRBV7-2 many TGTGCCAGCAGCTTACCCCAGGGGGCGGTAATTGGTGAGCAGTTCTTC CASSLPQGAVIGEQFF
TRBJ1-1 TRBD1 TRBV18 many TGTGCCAGCTCACCACCCGGGACAGGTATTTTCTTT CASSPPGTGIFF
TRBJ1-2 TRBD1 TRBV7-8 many TGTGCCAGCAGTTGGGACAGGGATCCTAGCTATGGCTACACCTTC CASSWDRDPSYGYTF
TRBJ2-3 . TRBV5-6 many TGTGCCAGCAGCTTGCCGGGGCCAGATACGCAGTATTTT CASSLPGPDTQYF
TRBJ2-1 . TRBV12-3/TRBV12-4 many TGTGCCAGCAGTTTACAAGGACTCTACAATGAGCAGTTCTTC CASSLQGLYNEQFF
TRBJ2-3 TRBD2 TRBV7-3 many TGTGCCAGCAGCCCTAGCGGGGGCGGCACAGATACGCAGTATTTT CASSPSGGGTDTQYF
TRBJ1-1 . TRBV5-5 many TGTGCCAGCAGCTTCGGGACGGTGAACACTGAAGCTTTCTTT CASSFGTVNTEAFF
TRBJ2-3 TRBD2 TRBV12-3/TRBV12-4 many TGTGCCAGCAGTTTACTAGCGGAGCTCACAGATACGCAGTATTTT CASSLLAELTDTQYF
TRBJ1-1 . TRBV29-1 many TGCAGCGCAGGGGACACTGAAGCTTTCTTT CSAGDTEAFF
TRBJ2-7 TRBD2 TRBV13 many TGTGCCAGCAGTCATCCTAGCGGGGGGTACGAGCAGTACTTC CASSHPSGGYEQYF
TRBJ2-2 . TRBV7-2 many TGTGCCAGCAGCTTAATTAGGCCTATAAGGAACACCGGGGAGCTGTTTTTT CASSLIRPIRNTGELFF
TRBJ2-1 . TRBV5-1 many TGCGCCAGCAGCTTGGCCGGGGGACAGTCCTACAATGAGCAGTTCTTC CASSLAGGQSYNEQFF
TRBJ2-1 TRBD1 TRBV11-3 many TGTGCCAGCAGCTTACGCGGGACAGGGGGCAATGAGCAGTTCTTC CASSLRGTGGNEQFF
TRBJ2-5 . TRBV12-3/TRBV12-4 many TGTGCCAGCAGTAACCAGGGGGGCCGGGGGGAGACCCAGTACTTC CASSNQGGRGETQYF
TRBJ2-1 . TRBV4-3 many TGCGCCAGCAGCCAAGTGGTCCGTCGCGAGCAGTTCTTC CASSQVVRREQFF
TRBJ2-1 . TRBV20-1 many TGCAGTGCTAGAGGGGGCAGGGTCTCCTACAATGAGCAGTTCTTC CSARGGRVSYNEQFF
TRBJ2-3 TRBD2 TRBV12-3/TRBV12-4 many TGTGCCAGCAGTTTGGCCCGGGGCGGGGGAGATACGCAGTATTTT CASSLARGGGDTQYF
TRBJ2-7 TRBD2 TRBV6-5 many TGTGCCAGCAGTCTTACTAGCGGGGGGGCTTTGAGGACCTCCTACGAGCAGTACTTC CASSLTSGGALRTSYEQYF
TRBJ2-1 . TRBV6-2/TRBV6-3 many TGTGCCAGCCGCCTCGCGGGGTACTACAATGAGCAGTTCTTC CASRLAGYYNEQFF
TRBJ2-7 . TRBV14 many TGTGCCAGCAGCCAAGATGACCTTAACTACGAGCAGTACTTC CASSQDDLNYEQYF
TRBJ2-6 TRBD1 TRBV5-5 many TGTGCCAGCAGCTCGGGGGCAAAGACAGGGGTTTCTGGGGCCAACGTCCTGACTTTC CASSSGAKTGVSGANVLTF
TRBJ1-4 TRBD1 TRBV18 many TGTGCCAGCTCGAGGACAGGAGCAACTAATGAAAAACTGTTTTTT CASSRTGATNEKLFF
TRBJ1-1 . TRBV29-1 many TGCAGCGTTGCCGGGACAAGGATTTCAGAAGCTTTCTTT CSVAGTRISEAFF
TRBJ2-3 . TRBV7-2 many TGTGCCAGCAGCATTAGCCTGGGGAATACGCAGTATTTT CASSISLGNTQYF
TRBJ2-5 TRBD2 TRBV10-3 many TGTGCCGCCAACGGACTAGCGGGGGGGGAGACCCAGTACTTC CAANGLAGGETQYF
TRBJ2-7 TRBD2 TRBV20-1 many TGCAGTGCTAGAGACCGACTAGCGGGGTCCTACGAGCAGTACTTC CSARDRLAGSYEQYF
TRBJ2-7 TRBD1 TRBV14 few TGTGCCAGCAGCCCCTTAGGAGGACAGGGGGCTTCCTACGAGCAGTACTTC CASSPLGGQGASYEQYF
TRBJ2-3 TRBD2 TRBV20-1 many TGCAGTGCTCTATCTAGCGGGGGCCGCACAGATACGCAGTATTTT CSALSSGGRTDTQYF
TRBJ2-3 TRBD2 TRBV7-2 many TGTGCCAGCAGCCTAAGGGACTACACAGATACGCAGTATTTT CASSLRDYTDTQYF
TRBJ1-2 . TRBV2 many TGTGCCAGCAAAACAGGGACCTGGGGCTATGGCTACACCTTC CASKTGTWGYGYTF
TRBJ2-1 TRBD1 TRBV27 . TGTGCCAGCAGTTTTTTGGACAGGCCCTACAATGAGCAGTTCTTC CASSFLDRPYNEQFF
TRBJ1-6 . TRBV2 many TGTGCCAGCAGTGAAGTTAATTCACCCCTCCACTTT CASSEVNSPLHF
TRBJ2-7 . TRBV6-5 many TGTGCCAGCAGGGACTCCTACGAGCAGTACTTC CASRDSYEQYF
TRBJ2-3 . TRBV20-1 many TGCAGTGCTCCCGTCGGCACAGATACGCAGTATTTT CSAPVGTDTQYF
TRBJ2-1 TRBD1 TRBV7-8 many TGTGCCAGCAGCCCGCGGACAGGGGCCAATGAGCAGTTCTTC CASSPRTGANEQFF